This T cell receptor (beta chain) was documented in a study of blood T cell repertoires in COVID-19. About the research overall: The study drew acute and convalescent COVID-19 samples from the United States, Italy and Spain. PBMCs, B-cell-depleted T cells, or T cells were the source of the cDNA or gDNA that made up the material.

Authors' methods: Amplification with reference gene primers provided the estimates of nucleated cell counts. Method: immunoSEQ multiplex PCR; TCRdb's copy keeps in-frame clones and lacks some. V and J calls and clone size are as listed in that table; D and trimming were resolved from the DNA. This sample has under 130,000 clones, with roughly 76% found just once. The germline CDR1 and CDR2 sequences are MNHEY and SMNVEV (reference sequence). CDR3 length equals 20 residues. Trimming took 1 base from V and 5 from J; bases not matched to a gene: 15. The chain carries TRBV27 and TRBJ2-1; 12 bases line up with TRBD1. This clonotype was sampled from a woman in her 70s with acute or convalescent COVID-19. Sequencing was done on a sample of peripheral blood. The CDR3 loop reads CASSLFSGTGGAWKDNEQFF. The CDR3 bases are TGTGCCAGCAGTTTATTCTCTGGGACAGGGGGCGCTTGGAAGGACAATGAGCAGTTCTTC.